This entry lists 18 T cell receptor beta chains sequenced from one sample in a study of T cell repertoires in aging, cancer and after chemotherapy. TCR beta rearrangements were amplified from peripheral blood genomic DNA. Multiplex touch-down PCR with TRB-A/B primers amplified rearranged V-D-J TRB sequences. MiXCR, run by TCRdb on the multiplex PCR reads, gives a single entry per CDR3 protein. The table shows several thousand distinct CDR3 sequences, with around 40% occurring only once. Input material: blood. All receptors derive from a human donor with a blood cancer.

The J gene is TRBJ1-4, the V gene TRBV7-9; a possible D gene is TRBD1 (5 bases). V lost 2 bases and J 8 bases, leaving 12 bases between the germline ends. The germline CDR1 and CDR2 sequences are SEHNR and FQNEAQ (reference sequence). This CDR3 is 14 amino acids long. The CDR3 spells CASSLSQVDEKLFF. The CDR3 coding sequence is TGTGCCAGCAGCTTATCACAGGTGGACGAAAAACTGTTTTTT.

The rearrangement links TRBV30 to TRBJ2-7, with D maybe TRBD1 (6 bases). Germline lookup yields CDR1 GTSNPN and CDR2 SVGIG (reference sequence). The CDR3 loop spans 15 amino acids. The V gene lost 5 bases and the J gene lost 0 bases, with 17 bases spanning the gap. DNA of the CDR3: TGTGCCTGGGACCACTCTGACAGGCCCTCCTACGAGCAGTACTTC. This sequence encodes CAWDHSDRPSYEQYF.

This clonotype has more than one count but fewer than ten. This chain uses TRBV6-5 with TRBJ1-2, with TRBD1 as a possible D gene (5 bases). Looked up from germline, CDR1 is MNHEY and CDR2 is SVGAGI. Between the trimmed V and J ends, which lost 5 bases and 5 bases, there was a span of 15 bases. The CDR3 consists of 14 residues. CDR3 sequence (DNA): TGTGCCAGCAGTGACCGCGCAGGGCCTTATGGCTACACCTTC. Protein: CASSDRAGPYGYTF.

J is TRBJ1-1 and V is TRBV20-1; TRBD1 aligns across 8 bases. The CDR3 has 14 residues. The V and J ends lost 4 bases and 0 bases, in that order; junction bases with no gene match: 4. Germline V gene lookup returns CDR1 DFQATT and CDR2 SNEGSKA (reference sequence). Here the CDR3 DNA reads TGCAGTGCTACCACGGACAGGGTGAACACTGAAGCTTTCTTT. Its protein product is CSATTDRVNTEAFF.

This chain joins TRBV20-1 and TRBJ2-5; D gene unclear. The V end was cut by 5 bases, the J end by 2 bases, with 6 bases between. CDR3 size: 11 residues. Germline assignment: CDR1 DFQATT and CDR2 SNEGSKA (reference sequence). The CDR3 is CSAQDQETQYF. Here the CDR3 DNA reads TGCAGTGCTCAAGATCAAGAGACCCAGTACTTC.

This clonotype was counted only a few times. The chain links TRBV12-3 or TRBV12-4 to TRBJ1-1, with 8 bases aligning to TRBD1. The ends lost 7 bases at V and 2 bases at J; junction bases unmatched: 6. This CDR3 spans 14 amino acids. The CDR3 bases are TGTGCCAGCACCCCGGACAGGGTCAACACTGAAGCTTTCTTT. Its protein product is CASTPDRVNTEAFF.

The CDR3: CASSQGGYEQYV. The CDR3 nucleotides are TGTGCCAGCTCCCAAGGGGGGTACGAGCAGTACGTC. The chain recombines TRBV18 with TRBJ2-7; D assignment may be TRBD1 or TRBD2 (6 bases each). CDR1 and CDR2 (germline): KGHSH, LQKENI. Trimming stripped 6 bases from V and 4 bases from J, with 10 bases between. The CDR3 is 12 residues long.

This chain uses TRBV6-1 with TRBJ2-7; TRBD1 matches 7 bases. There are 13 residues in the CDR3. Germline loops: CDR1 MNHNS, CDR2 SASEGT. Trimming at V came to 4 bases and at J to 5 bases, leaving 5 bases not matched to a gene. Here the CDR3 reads CASSGTGHDEQYF. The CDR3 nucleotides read TGTGCCAGCAGTGGGACAGGCCACGACGAGCAGTACTTC.

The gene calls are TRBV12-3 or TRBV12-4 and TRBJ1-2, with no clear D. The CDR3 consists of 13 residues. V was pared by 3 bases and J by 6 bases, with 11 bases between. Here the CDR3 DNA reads TGTGCCAGCAGTTTCGGGGTATTTGATGGCTACACCTTC. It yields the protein CASSFGVFDGYTF.

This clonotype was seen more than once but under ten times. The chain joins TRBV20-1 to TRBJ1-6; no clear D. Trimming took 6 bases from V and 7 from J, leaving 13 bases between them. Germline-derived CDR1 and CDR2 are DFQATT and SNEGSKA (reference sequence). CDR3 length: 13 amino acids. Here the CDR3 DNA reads TGCAGTGCCCGGGATGGTGCAAATTCACCCCTCCACTTT. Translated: CSARDGANSPLHF.

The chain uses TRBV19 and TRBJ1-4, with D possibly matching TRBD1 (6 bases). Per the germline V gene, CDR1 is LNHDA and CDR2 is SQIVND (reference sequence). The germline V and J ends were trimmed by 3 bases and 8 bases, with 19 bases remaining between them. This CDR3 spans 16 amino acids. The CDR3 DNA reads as TGTGCCAGTAGTATCCCAGGGAGGGGGAGAGGAGAAAAACTGTTTTTT. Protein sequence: CASSIPGRGRGEKLFF. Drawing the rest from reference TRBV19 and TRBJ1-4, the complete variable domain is DGGITQSPKYLFRKEGQNVTLSCEQNLNHDAMYWYRQDPGQGLRLIYYSQIVNDFQKGDIAEGYSVSREKKESFPLTVTSAQKNPTAFYLCASSIPGRGRGEKLFFGSGTQLSVL.

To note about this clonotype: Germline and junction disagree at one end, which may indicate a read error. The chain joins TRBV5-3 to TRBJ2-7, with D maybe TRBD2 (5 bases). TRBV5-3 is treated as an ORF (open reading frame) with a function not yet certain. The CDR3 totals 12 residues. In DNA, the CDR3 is TGTGCCAGCAGCTTTTTAGGGAGTGAGCAGTACTTC. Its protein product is CASSFLGSEQYF.

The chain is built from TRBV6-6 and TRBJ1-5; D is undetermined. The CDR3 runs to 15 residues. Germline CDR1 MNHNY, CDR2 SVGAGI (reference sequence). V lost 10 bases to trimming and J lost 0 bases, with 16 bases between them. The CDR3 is CATLSAGYSNQPQHF. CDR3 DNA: TGTGCCACCCTCTCGGCGGGATATAGCAATCAGCCCCAGCATTTT.

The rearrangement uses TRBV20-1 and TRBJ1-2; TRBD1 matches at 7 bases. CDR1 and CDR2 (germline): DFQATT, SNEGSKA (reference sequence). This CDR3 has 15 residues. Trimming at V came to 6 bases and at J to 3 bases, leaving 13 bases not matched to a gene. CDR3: CSAPPHLTGDYGYTF. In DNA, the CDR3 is TGCAGTGCCCCACCGCACCTAACAGGGGACTATGGCTACACCTTC.

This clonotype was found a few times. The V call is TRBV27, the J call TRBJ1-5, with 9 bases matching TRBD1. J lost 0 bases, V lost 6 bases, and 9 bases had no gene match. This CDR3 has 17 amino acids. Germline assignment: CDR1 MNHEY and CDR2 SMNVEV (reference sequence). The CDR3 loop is CASRGGTGSYSNQPQHF. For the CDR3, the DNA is TGTGCCAGCAGAGGGGGGACAGGGAGCTATAGCAATCAGCCCCAGCATTTT.

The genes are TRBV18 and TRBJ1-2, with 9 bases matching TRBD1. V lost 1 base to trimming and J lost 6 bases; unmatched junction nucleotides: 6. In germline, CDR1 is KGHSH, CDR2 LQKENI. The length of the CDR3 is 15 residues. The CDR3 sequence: CASSPLERTGDGYTF. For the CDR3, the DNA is TGTGCCAGCTCACCACTCGAACGGACAGGGGATGGCTACACCTTC.

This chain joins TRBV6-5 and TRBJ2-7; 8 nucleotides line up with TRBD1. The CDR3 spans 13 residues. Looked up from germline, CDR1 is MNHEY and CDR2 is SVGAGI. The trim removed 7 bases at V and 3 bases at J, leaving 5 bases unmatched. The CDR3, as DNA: TGTGCCAGCACCATCGGACAGGGCTACGAGCAGTACGTC. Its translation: CASTIGQGYEQYV.

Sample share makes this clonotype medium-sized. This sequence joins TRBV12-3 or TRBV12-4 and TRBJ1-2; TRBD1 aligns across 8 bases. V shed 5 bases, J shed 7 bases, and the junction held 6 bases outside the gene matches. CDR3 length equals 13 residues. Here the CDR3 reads CASSRTGTGGYTF. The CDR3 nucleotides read TGTGCCAGCAGTCGGACAGGGACAGGTGGCTACACCTTC.